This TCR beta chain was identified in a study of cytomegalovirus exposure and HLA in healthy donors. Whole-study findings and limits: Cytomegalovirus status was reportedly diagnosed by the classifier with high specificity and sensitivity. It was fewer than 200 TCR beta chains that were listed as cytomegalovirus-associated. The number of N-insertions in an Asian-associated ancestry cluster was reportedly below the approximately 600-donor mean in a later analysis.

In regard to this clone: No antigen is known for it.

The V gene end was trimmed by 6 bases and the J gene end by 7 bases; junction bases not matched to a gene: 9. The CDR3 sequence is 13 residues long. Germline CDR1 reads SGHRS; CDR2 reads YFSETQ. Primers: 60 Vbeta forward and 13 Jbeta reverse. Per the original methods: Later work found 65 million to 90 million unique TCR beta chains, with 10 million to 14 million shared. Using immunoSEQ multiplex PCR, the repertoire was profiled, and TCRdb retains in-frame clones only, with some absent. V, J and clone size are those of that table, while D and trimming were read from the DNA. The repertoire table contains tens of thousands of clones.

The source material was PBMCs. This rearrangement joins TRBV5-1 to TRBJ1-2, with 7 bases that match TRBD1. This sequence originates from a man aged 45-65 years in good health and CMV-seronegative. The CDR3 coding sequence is TGCGCCAGCACCACCGACAGGGCGGGTGGCTACACCTTC. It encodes CASTTDRAGGYTF.